This T cell receptor (beta chain) was captured in a study of blood T cell repertoires in COVID-19. At the level of the study: Researchers got acute and convalescent COVID-19 samples from the United States, Italy and Spain. From T cells, B-cell-depleted T cells, or PBMCs came the material, which was cDNA or gDNA.

Trimming took off 0 bases at V and 6 bases at J, with 11 bases between the two ends. The CDR3 runs 14 residues. In germline, CDR1 is LNHNV, CDR2 YYDKDF (reference sequence). Participant-reported clinical history was the basis for cohort assignment. In the authors' methods: Reference gene primers were amplified, and this amplification served to estimate nucleated cell counts. TCRdb keeps only in-frame clones here, not all; method: immunoSEQ multiplex PCR. V and J calls and clone size are given by that table; D and trimming were obtained from the DNA. The data contain some 150,000 clones, approximately 80% of them seen just once; the ten biggest clones take up approximately 10%.

The sequencing input was PBMCs or T cells enriched from blood (not recorded which). The source is a man between 50 and 59 years old who had recovered from COVID-19. The chain uses TRBV15 and TRBJ1-2, with no clear D. The CDR3 here is CATSRERGGDGYTF. The CDR3 coding sequence is TGTGCCACCAGCAGAGAGCGAGGCGGGGATGGCTACACCTTC.